The clone carrying this T cell receptor (beta chain) was seen only a few times. TCRdb re-called the 5' RACE reads through MiXCR, storing one row per CDR3 protein. Of approximately 620,000 distinct CDR3 sequences listed, less than 10% are singletons. V was pared by 0 bases and J by 3 bases, with 3 bases of the junction left unmatched. The germline CDR1 and CDR2 sequences are SGHDT and YYEEEE. CDR3 size: 15 residues. The data stem from a study of identical twins. This sample was also put to use in a study of yellow fever vaccine responses in identical twins. That work contributes: Reportedly, the T cell response mounted by twins to vaccine seemed partly convergent, partly personalized.

The receptor comes from a woman aged 18-30 years in good health. The sequencing sample was made of PBMCs. The rearrangement joins TRBV5-6 to TRBJ2-7; TRBD2 matches 10 bases. CDR3 sequence (DNA): TGTGCCAGCAGCTTGGGGCCTAGCGGGAGCTACGAGCAGTACTTC. Translated, it gives CASSLGPSGSYEQYF.